The 10 T cell receptor beta chains listed next were all sequenced from one sample in a study of cytotoxic CD8 clonotypes in ibrutinib-treated CLL. Generated by immunoSEQ multiplex PCR, the TCRdb table keeps only in-frame clones and is missing some. The data show almost 85,000 clones, around 84% seen once. The sequencing used PBMCs, collected before ibrutinib treatment. The receptors come from a human donor with chronic lymphocytic leukemia.

This clone appeared a few times. The V and J genes are TRBV5-1 and TRBJ2-2; the match to TRBD2 covers 15 bases. CDR1 and CDR2 from the germline V gene are SGHRS and YFSETQ. J lost 7 bases, V lost 0 bases, and 10 bases had no gene match. CDR3 length equals 19 residues. CDR3 bases: TGCGCCAGCAGCTTGGACCAACCGGGACTAGCGGGAGGATACGGGGAGCTGTTTTTT. This codes for CASSLDQPGLAGGYGELFF.

The chain uses TRBV30 and TRBJ2-7; 9 bases fit TRBD1. This CDR3 spans 13 amino acids. V was clipped by 3 bases and J by 7 bases; unmatched bases: 7. CDR1 is GTSNPN and CDR2 is SVGIG in the germline V gene (reference sequence). The CDR3 is CAWSRTGVGEQYF. Here the CDR3 DNA reads TGTGCCTGGAGCCGGACAGGGGTGGGGGAGCAGTACTTC.

The chain links TRBV7-8 to TRBJ1-1; D remains unclear. In germline, CDR1 is SGHVS, CDR2 FQNEAQ. With 4 bases removed from V and 4 bases from J, the gap between germline ends came to 13 bases. The CDR3 is 14 residues long. The CDR3 region is CASSYGRETTEAFF. For the CDR3, the DNA is TGTGCCAGCAGCTATGGGAGGGAAACCACTGAAGCTTTCTTT.

The chain uses TRBV10-3 and TRBJ2-7; 7 bases align to TRBD2. CDR1 ENHRY and CDR2 SYGVKD come from the germline V gene. Losses at the gene ends were 11 bases for V and 0 bases for J; bases not matched to a gene: 16. The CDR3 extends over 16 amino acids. The CDR3 coding sequence is TGTGCCCACGCCCCTCGATTCGGGGGGAGCTCCTACGAGCAGTACTTC. It codes for CAHAPRFGGSSYEQYF.

V and J are TRBV6-5 and TRBJ1-2; D is perhaps TRBD1 (6 bases). CDR1 and CDR2 (germline): MNHEY, SVGAGI. Between the trimmed V and J ends, which lost 5 bases and 0 bases, there was a span of 10 bases. The CDR3 contains 14 residues. This CDR3 reads CASSIDRTNYGYTF. The DNA of the CDR3 is TGTGCCAGCAGTATAGACAGGACTAACTATGGCTACACCTTC.

This clone was counted once. The CDR3 loop reads CASSYEASGRGYEQYF. The DNA of the CDR3 is TGTGCCAGCAGTTACGAGGCTAGCGGGAGAGGATACGAGCAGTACTTC. V and J are TRBV6-5 and TRBJ2-7; 10 bases align to TRBD2. Losses at the gene ends were 2 bases for V and 4 bases for J; bases not matched to a gene: 8. Per germline, CDR1 MNHEY and CDR2 SVGAGI. This CDR3 has 16 residues.

The J gene is TRBJ2-7, the V gene TRBV6-6; 7 bases line up with TRBD1. The CDR3 totals 12 residues. J lost 3 bases, V lost 7 bases, and 3 bases had no gene match. Germline lookup yields CDR1 MNHNY and CDR2 SVGAGI (reference sequence). The CDR3 reads CASTGGYYEQYF. For the CDR3, the DNA is TGTGCCAGCACAGGGGGTTACTACGAGCAGTACTTC.

The gene calls are TRBV5-1 and TRBJ2-1; TRBD2 is a possible D gene (5 bases). This CDR3 contains 13 residues. V was pared by 1 base and J by 5 bases, with 7 bases between. CDR1 is SGHRS and CDR2 is YFSETQ in the germline V gene. The CDR3 bases are TGCGCCAGCAGCTTGTTCGGGGACAATGAGCAGTTCTTC. It encodes CASSLFGDNEQFF. Variable domain in full (rest from reference TRBV5-1 and TRBJ2-1): KAGVTQTPRYLIKTRGQQVTLSCSPISGHRSVSWYQQTPGQGLQFLFEYFSETQRNKGNFPGRFSGRQFSNSRSEMNVSTLELGDSALYLCASSLFGDNEQFFGPGTRLTVL.

The chain has TRBV5-7 and TRBJ1-5; the match to TRBD1 covers 10 bases. TRBV5-7 is noted as an ORF with a role that remains uncertain. The V and J ends lost 4 bases and 0 bases, in that order; junction bases with no gene match: 7. The CDR3 has 17 residues. The CDR3 here is CASSGRTGGNSNQPQHF. In DNA form, the CDR3 reads TGTGCCAGCAGCGGCCGGACAGGGGGAAATAGCAATCAGCCCCAGCATTTT.

The J gene is TRBJ2-1, the V gene TRBV6-5; TRBD2 matches at 8 bases. CDR1 is MNHEY and CDR2 is SVGAGI in the germline V gene. V lost 6 bases to trimming and J lost 6 bases; unmatched junction nucleotides: 10. The CDR3 runs 15 residues. The DNA for the CDR3 is TGTGCCAGCAGCCGAAGCGGGAGTTTGGGCAATGAGCAGTTCTTC. Its translation: CASSRSGSLGNEQFF.